This T cell receptor (beta chain) comes out of a study of beta chain features in type 1 diabetes. Findings and caveats of the study: Patients with Type 1 diabetes showed moderately but significantly shorter TCRB CDR3s in all four CD4+ subsets.

Remarks on this clone: Its antigen remains unknown.

The CDR3 totals 18 residues. Germline-derived CDR1 and CDR2 are MDHEN and SYDVKM. V shed 5 bases, J shed 0 bases, and the junction held 12 bases outside the gene matches. Expressed TCRB transcripts were sequenced after all isolated RNA was converted to cDNA. The protocol was immunoSEQ multiplex PCR, while the TCRdb copy is restricted to in-frame clones and leaves out a portion. Among 310,000 or so clones listed, approximately 15% were seen once. The TCR was taken from a man aged 18 to 30 with type 1 diabetes. V is TRBV28 and J is TRBJ2-1; 8 bases line up with TRBD2. The sample consisted of naive CD4+ T cells from blood. As DNA, the CDR3 is TGTGCCAGCAGTCCCCCAAGCGGACTAGCCCGCTCCTACAATGAGCAGTTCTTC. Its protein product is CASSPPSGLARSYNEQFF. Looking up the rest from reference TRBV28 and TRBJ2-1 gives the full variable domain: DVKVTQSSRYLVKRTGEKVFLECVQDMDHENMFWYRQDPGLGLRLIYFSYDVKMKEKGDIPEGYSVSREKKERFSLILESASTNQTSMYLCASSPPSGLARSYNEQFFGPGTRLTVL.